One sample yielded the 23 T cell receptor beta chains listed below, sequenced in a study of T-cell reconstitution after alpha-beta-depleted transplantation in children. It was with unique molecular identifiers that the TCRbeta library was prepared. Each CDR3 protein is one row after TCRdb ran MiXCR on the PCR reads. Counted here are 550,000 to 600,000 distinct CDR3 sequences, more than 20% occurring once; the ten biggest clones make up 14%. Specimen: PBMCs, mostly from graft donor cells, collected 360 days after TCRalphabeta/CD19-depleted stem cell transplant. The origin of the receptors is a boy in the first two years of life who had a stem cell transplant for acute myeloid leukemia, so the T cells may come from the graft donor.

This clonotype was seen ten or more times. The rearrangement joins TRBV6-5 to TRBJ2-2; D possibly corresponds to TRBD2 (6 bases). The CDR3 contains 16 residues. Trimming stripped 6 bases from V and 5 bases from J, with 19 bases between. The germline gives CDR1 MNHEY, CDR2 SVGAGI. The CDR3, as DNA: TGTGCCAGCAGATTCTCGGGGGTAACGGGGACCGGGGAGCTGTTTTTT. Protein sequence: CASRFSGVTGTGELFF.

This rearrangement joins TRBV29-1 to TRBJ2-3, with 12 bases fitting TRBD2. The V gene end was trimmed by 3 bases and the J gene end by 2 bases; junction bases not matched to a gene: 3. The CDR3 loop spans 15 amino acids. Germline V gene lookup returns CDR1 SQVTM and CDR2 ANQGSEA. CDR3 residues: CSVETSGGPTDTQYF. The CDR3 DNA is TGCAGCGTTGAGACTAGCGGGGGCCCCACAGATACGCAGTATTTT.

This clonotype was recorded many times. CDR3 coding DNA: TGTGCCACCAGTCCCGGGGGTGAGCAGTTCTTC. It is translated as CATSPGGEQFF. This sequence joins TRBV24-1 and TRBJ2-1, with D tentatively TRBD2 (6 bases). CDR1 is KGHDR and CDR2 is SFDVKD in the germline V gene. The CDR3 extends over 11 amino acids. The V end was cut by 6 bases, the J end by 9 bases, with 8 bases between.

J is TRBJ2-7 and V is TRBV6-1, with D perhaps matching TRBD1 (6 bases). V lost 0 bases to trimming and J lost 9 bases, with 18 bases between them. The CDR3 consists of 15 residues. Germline CDR1 and CDR2: MNHNS and SASEGT. This CDR3 reads CASSEARQVVKGQYV. For the CDR3, the DNA is TGTGCCAGCAGTGAAGCGAGACAGGTGGTTAAGGGGCAGTACGTC.

A note on this clonotype: A much larger clone is a single base away; this may be a read error. The chain's CDR3 is CAISLSGADTQYF. Written as DNA, the CDR3 is TGTGCCATCAGCCTAAGCGGGGCGGATACGCAGTATTTT. The chain is built from TRBV5-6 and TRBJ2-3, with 7 bases that match TRBD2. Germline V gene lookup returns CDR1 SGHDT and CDR2 YYEEEE. There are 13 residues in the CDR3.

This clonotype was picked up many times. The CDR3 loop reads CASSEVDGYTF. The CDR3 nucleotides read TGTGCCAGCAGTGAAGTCGATGGCTACACCTTC. This chain links TRBV6-1 with TRBJ1-2; D remains unclear. Deletions cut 1 base from V and 6 bases from J, with 3 bases between. The CDR3 contains 11 residues. Germline values: CDR1 MNHNS, CDR2 SASEGT.

This sequence joins TRBV20-1 and TRBJ1-2; TRBD1 aligns across 8 bases. The J segment lost 1 base and the V segment lost 4 bases, leaving 5 bases of the junction unmatched. The CDR3 is 14 amino acids. CDR1 and CDR2 from the germline V gene are DFQATT and SNEGSKA (reference sequence). The CDR3 sequence: CSATRDRHNYGYTF. In DNA, the CDR3 is TGCAGTGCTACCCGGGACAGGCATAACTATGGCTACACCTTC.

This clonotype was seen ten or more times. V usage is TRBV10-3 and J usage is TRBJ1-1, with a weak D call TRBD1 (5 bases). This CDR3 has 13 amino acids. Germline V gene lookup returns CDR1 ENHRY and CDR2 SYGVKD. The V end was cut by 8 bases, the J end by 6 bases, with 16 bases between. The CDR3 spells CAIGAVYSAEAFF. In nucleotides, the CDR3 is TGTGCCATCGGGGCTGTCTACTCGGCTGAAGCTTTCTTT.

Many counts were recorded for this clonotype. The rearrangement links TRBV12-3 or TRBV12-4 to TRBJ2-3; no definite D call. V was trimmed by 5 bases and J by 1 base, leaving 10 bases between them. This CDR3 spans 14 amino acids. The CDR3 region has the DNA TGTGCCAGCAGTCCCCTCCGCGGCACAGATACGCAGTATTTT. Protein sequence: CASSPLRGTDTQYF.

Only a few counts were recorded for this clonotype. The gene calls are TRBV20-1 and TRBJ2-7, with 12 bases identical to TRBD2. The germline CDR1 and CDR2 sequences are DFQATT and SNEGSKA (reference sequence). The J segment lost 6 bases and the V segment lost 1 base, leaving 7 bases of the junction unmatched. This CDR3 is built from 15 residues. CDR3 protein: CSARGPLAGGLEQYF. DNA of the CDR3: TGCAGTGCTAGAGGCCCTCTAGCGGGGGGGCTCGAGCAGTACTTC.

This clonotype was seen only a few times. The V gene is TRBV20-1, the J gene TRBJ1-2; D unclear. CDR1 and CDR2 from the germline V gene are DFQATT and SNEGSKA (reference sequence). This CDR3 is 15 amino acids long. V lost 0 bases and J lost 0, with 11 bases in between. This CDR3 reads CSARDMRLPNYGYTF. CDR3 sequence (DNA): TGCAGTGCTAGAGATATGCGCCTCCCTAACTATGGCTACACCTTC.

The table lists this clonotype with many counts. CDR3 nucleotide sequence: TGCGCCAGCAGCTTGGACGGAAAGGGAGCTTTCTTT. It codes for CASSLDGKGAFF. The chain recombines TRBV5-1 with TRBJ1-1; no clear D gene. The CDR3 runs 12 residues. Trimming left V 0 bases short and J 10 bases short, with 10 bases between. Germline loops: CDR1 SGHRS, CDR2 YFSETQ.

The V and J genes are TRBV12-3 or TRBV12-4 and TRBJ2-7; 8 bases are shared with TRBD2. The CDR3 loop spans 15 amino acids. Trimming cost V 3 bases and J 4 bases; bases outside gene matches: 8. The CDR3 reads CASSLGLGDPYEQYV. The CDR3 nucleotides are TGTGCCAGCAGTTTGGGACTAGGGGACCCATACGAGCAGTACGTC.

In its sample, this clonotype was seen a few times. This rearrangement joins TRBV5-1 to TRBJ1-1; D might be TRBD1 (6 bases). V lost 2 bases and J lost 1, with 12 bases in between. There are 15 residues in the CDR3. CDR1 is SGHRS and CDR2 is YFSETQ in the germline V gene. The CDR3 bases are TGCGCCAGCAGCTTTCAAGGGGGTAAGAACACTGAAGCTTTCTTT. Protein: CASSFQGGKNTEAFF.

Of note for this clonotype: One junction end does not reproduce the germline sequence, and a read error may be involved. V and J are TRBV28 and TRBJ2-3; the match to TRBD1 covers 9 bases. There are 15 residues in the CDR3. CDR1 and CDR2 (germline): MDHEN, SYDVKM. The CDR3 sequence is CASSRTGASTDTQFF. The DNA of the CDR3 is TGTGCCAGCAGTAGGACAGGGGCGAGCACAGATACGCAGTTTTTT. Complete variable domain (other parts from reference TRBV28 and TRBJ2-3): DVKVTQSSRYLVKRTGEKVFLECVQDMDHENMFWYRQDPGLGLRLIYFSYDVKMKEKGDIPEGYSVSREKKERFSLILESASTNQTSMYLCASSRTGASTDTQFFGPGTRLTVL.

The V gene is TRBV6-5, the J gene TRBJ2-7; 7 bases match TRBD1. The ends lost 0 bases at V and 0 bases at J; junction bases unmatched: 5. Per the germline V gene, CDR1 is MNHEY and CDR2 is SVGAGI. The CDR3 is 16 amino acids. CDR3 loop: CASSYSQDRSSYEQYF. The CDR3 bases are TGTGCCAGCAGTTACTCGCAGGACAGGAGCTCCTACGAGCAGTACTTC.

This clonotype has just a few counts. V usage is TRBV5-1 and J usage is TRBJ2-3; maybe TRBD2 (6 bases). Germline lookup yields CDR1 SGHRS and CDR2 YFSETQ. This CDR3 region has 14 residues. Trimming stripped 0 bases from V and 8 bases from J, with 13 bases between. The CDR3 nucleotides read TGCGCCAGCAGCTTGGCGGGAGAGATCGGTACGCAGTATTTT. Protein: CASSLAGEIGTQYF.

This clonotype was detected ten times or more. The chain joins TRBV20-1 to TRBJ2-3; D is uncertain. V lost 3 bases, J lost 2 bases, and 12 bases lay in between. From germline, CDR1 is DFQATT and CDR2 SNEGSKA (reference sequence). The CDR3 contains 14 residues. The CDR3 nucleotides are TGCAGTGCTAGCGGCCAGCAGGTCACAGATACGCAGTATTTT. Amino acid sequence: CSASGQQVTDTQYF.

The chain joins TRBV20-1 to TRBJ2-5; 9 positions match TRBD2. Germline V gives CDR1 DFQATT, CDR2 SNEGSKA (reference sequence). The V gene end was trimmed by 3 bases and the J gene end by 0 bases; junction bases not matched to a gene: 2. The CDR3 is made up of 14 amino acids. DNA of the CDR3: TGCAGTGCTAGGGCGGGGGGGAACCAAGAGACCCAGTACTTC. It encodes CSARAGGNQETQYF.

This clonotype has a handful of counts. The chain links TRBV4-3 to TRBJ2-1; D is perhaps TRBD2 (5 bases). The CDR3 is made up of 13 amino acids. V dropped 1 base and J dropped 7 bases, with 8 bases sitting between them. The germline gives CDR1 LGHNA, CDR2 YSLEER. The CDR3 reads CASSQGRGNEQFF. CDR3 DNA sequence: TGCGCCAGCAGCCAAGGGCGAGGGAATGAGCAGTTCTTC.

The chain joins TRBV30 to TRBJ2-3; D is unresolved. This CDR3 is built from 12 residues. Germline assignment: CDR1 GTSNPN and CDR2 SVGIG (reference sequence). The germline V and J ends were trimmed by 5 bases and 0 bases, with 6 bases remaining between them. The CDR3 DNA sequence: TGTGCCTGGGCCCGGAGCACAGATACGCAGTATTTT. It specifies CAWARSTDTQYF. Combining the CDR3 with reference TRBV30 and TRBJ2-3 gives the whole variable domain SQTIHQWPATLVQPVGSPLSLECTVEGTSNPNLYWYRQAAGRGLQLLFYSVGIGQISSEVPQNLSASRPQDRQFILSSKKLLLSDSGFYLCAWARSTDTQYFGPGTRLTVL.

This clonotype turned up a few times. V usage is TRBV24-1 and J usage is TRBJ2-1; a weak D match, TRBD2 (6 bases). V was shortened by 5 bases and J by 7 bases, with 23 bases between the two germline ends. The CDR3 sequence is 17 residues long. Germline CDR1 and CDR2: KGHDR and SFDVKD. CDR3 nucleotide sequence: TGTGCCACCAGTGGGGGAGCACTAGCCGGGGAGAGAAATGAGCAGTTCTTC. This encodes CATSGGALAGERNEQFF.

This clonotype was counted between two and nine times. The rearrangement uses TRBV20-1 and TRBJ2-7; D not resolved. Germline CDR1 DFQATT, CDR2 SNEGSKA (reference sequence). The V end was cut by 0 bases, the J end by 3 bases, with 9 bases between. The CDR3 totals 13 residues. CDR3 loop: CSARDPLNYEQYF. Here the CDR3 DNA reads TGCAGTGCTAGAGATCCCCTGAACTACGAGCAGTACTTC.